This T cell receptor beta chain was identified during a study of CXCR3 chemokines and chemotherapy response in bladder cancer. This CDR3 region has 14 residues. The germline CDR1 and CDR2 sequences are DFQATT and SNEGSKA (reference sequence). The J segment lost 0 bases and the V segment lost 2 bases, leaving 4 bases of the junction unmatched. This clonotype has ten or more counts. A single record per CDR3 protein comes from TCRdb applying MiXCR to the PCR reads. Among approximately 12,000 distinct CDR3 sequences listed, about an eighth were seen once. The sequence was collected from a human donor with bladder cancer that did not respond to neoadjuvant chemotherapy. This sample was obtained from a patient whose treatment included neoadjuvant chemotherapy. This chain links TRBV20-1 with TRBJ2-7; 7 nucleotides align to TRBD2. For the CDR3, the DNA is TGCAGTGCTAGACCGGGACTACTCTCCTACGAGCAGTACTTC. It is translated as CSARPGLLSYEQYF.